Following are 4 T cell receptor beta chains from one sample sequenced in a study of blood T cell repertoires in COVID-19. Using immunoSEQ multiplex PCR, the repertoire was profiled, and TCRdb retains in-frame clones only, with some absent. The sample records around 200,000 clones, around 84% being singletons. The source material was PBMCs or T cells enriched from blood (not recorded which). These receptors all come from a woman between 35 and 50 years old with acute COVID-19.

As DNA, the CDR3 is TGTGCCAGCAGCGGAAAGACAGGGGTAAACACTGAAGCTTTCTTT. Its protein is CASSGKTGVNTEAFF. This chain connects TRBV27 to TRBJ1-1, with 8 bases aligning to TRBD1. This CDR3 has 15 amino acids. Germline CDR1 reads MNHEY; CDR2 reads SMNVEV (reference sequence). V dropped 6 bases and J dropped 2; count of bases not matched to a gene: 8.

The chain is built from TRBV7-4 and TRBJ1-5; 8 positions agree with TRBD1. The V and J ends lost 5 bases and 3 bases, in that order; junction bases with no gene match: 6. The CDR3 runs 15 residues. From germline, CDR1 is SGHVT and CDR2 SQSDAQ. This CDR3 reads CASSATGEVNQPQHF. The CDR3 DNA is TGTGCCAGCAGCGCGACAGGGGAAGTCAATCAGCCCCAGCATTTT.

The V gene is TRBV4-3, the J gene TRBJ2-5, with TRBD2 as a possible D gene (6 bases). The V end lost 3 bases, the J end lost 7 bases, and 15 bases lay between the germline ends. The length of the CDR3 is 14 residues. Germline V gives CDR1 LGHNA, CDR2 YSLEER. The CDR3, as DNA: TGCGCCAGCAGCCATGGACGGGACTGGAGGACCCAGTACTTC. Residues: CASSHGRDWRTQYF.

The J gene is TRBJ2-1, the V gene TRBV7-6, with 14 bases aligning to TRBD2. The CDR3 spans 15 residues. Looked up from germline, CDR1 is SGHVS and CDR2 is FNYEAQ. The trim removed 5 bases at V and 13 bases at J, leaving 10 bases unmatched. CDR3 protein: CASSLMGLAGVEQFF. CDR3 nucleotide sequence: TGTGCCAGCAGCCTGATGGGACTAGCGGGGGTGGAACAGTTCTTC.